The sequence of this T cell receptor (beta chain) was determined in a study of regulatory T cells in long-lasting Graves disease. Study-wide results and caveats: Preferential use of TRBV28, TRBJ1-2 and TRBJ2-5 was seen in persistent disease. Persistent patients shared more public clonotypes (over 2,500) than new patients (approximately 1,000).

This clonotype was found many times. Its antigen is not known. V was pared by 2 bases and J by 5 bases, with 16 bases between. The CDR3 is 16 amino acids. The germline gives CDR1 MDHEN, CDR2 SYDVKM. CDR3 regions were amplified by Arm-PCR using iRepertoire HTBI primers to build TCR beta libraries. TCRdb used MiXCR to reprocess the multiplex PCR reads, holding one entry per CDR3 protein. The profile covers a few hundred thousand distinct CDR3 sequences, with roughly 25% appearing a single time and about 29% taken by the ten largest. Time point reported: persistent/refractory GD, antithyroid drugs over 5 years with positive TRAb. Following extraction of RNA from PBMCs, that RNA was used to make the TCR library.

The sample was peripheral blood mononuclear cells (PBMCs), taken when the disease was refractory, from a patient treated with antithyroid drugs. The clonotype originates from a woman aged 35 to 49 with Graves disease. This chain links TRBV28 with TRBJ1-5; D might be TRBD1 (6 bases). CDR3 in DNA: TGTGCCAGCAGTTTACCCAGCAGGGGCCTCTATCAGCCCCAGCATTTT. Translation gives CASSLPSRGLYQPQHF.